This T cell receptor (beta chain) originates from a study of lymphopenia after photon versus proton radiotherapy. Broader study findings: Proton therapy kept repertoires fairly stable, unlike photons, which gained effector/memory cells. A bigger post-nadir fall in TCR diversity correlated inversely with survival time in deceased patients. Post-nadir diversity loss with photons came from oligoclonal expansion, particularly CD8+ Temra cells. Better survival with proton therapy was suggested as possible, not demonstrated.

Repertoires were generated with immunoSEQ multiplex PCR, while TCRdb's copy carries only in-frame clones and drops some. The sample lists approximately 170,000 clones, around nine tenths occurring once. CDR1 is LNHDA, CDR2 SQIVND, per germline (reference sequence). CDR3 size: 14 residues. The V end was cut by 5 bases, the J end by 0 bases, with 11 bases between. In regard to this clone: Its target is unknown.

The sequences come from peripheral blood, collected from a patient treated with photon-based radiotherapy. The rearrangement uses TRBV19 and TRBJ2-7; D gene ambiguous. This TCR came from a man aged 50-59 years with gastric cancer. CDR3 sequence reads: CASSLRTHSYEQYF. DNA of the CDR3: TGTGCCAGTAGTCTGAGGACCCACTCCTACGAGCAGTACTTC.